The clone carrying this TCR beta chain was counted a few times. V lost 4 bases, J lost 7 bases, and 8 bases stayed unmatched. Looked up from germline, CDR1 is SGHNT and CDR2 is YYREEE (reference sequence). The CDR3 loop spans 15 amino acids. The entry originates in a study of regulatory T cells in long-lasting Graves disease. As for time point: newly diagnosed GD, antithyroid drugs for less than 3 months. Extracted PBMC RNA gave rise to the TCR library. Both iRepertoire HTBI primers and Arm-PCR of CDR3 regions were used to build the TCR beta libraries. Via MiXCR, TCRdb re-called the multiplex PCR reads, giving one row per CDR3 protein. The table lists 600,000 to 650,000 distinct CDR3 sequences, roughly 15% of them singletons, with around 19% in the top ten. These data also featured in a second study, about T cells in Graves' hyperthyroidism and ophthalmopathy.

The sequences come from peripheral blood mononuclear cells (PBMCs), collected at new diagnosis, from a patient treated with antithyroid drugs. The chain links TRBV5-4 to TRBJ2-7, with 13 bases aligning to TRBD2. This sequence was found in a woman in her 30s with Graves disease. CDR3 nucleotides: TGTGCCAGCAGCAAACTAGCGGGAGGGCCTCGGGAGCAGTACTTC. Translation: CASSKLAGGPREQYF.